Following are 28 T cell receptor beta chains from one sample sequenced in a study of blood T cell repertoires in COVID-19. Generated by immunoSEQ multiplex PCR, the TCRdb table keeps only in-frame clones and is missing some. The table lists 150,000 to 200,000 clones, about nine tenths of them singletons. Input material: peripheral blood. The receptors come from a man in his sixties or seventies with acute or convalescent COVID-19.

This clone was seen only once. The chain carries TRBV29-1 and TRBJ2-1; D not certain. From germline, CDR1 is SQVTM and CDR2 ANQGSEA. The CDR3 totals 11 residues. Trimming removed 2 bases from V and 4 bases from J, with 3 bases in between. The CDR3 region has the DNA TGCAGCGTTGAACAGTACAATGAGCAGTTCTTC. It yields the protein CSVEQYNEQFF.

This clone appeared a single time. The chain joins TRBV5-5 to TRBJ1-5; D may be TRBD1 (5 bases). This CDR3 contains 14 residues. CDR1 is SGHKS, CDR2 YYEKEE, per germline (reference sequence). V was clipped by 4 bases and J by 2 bases, with 10 bases between them. The CDR3 reads CASSVTGGNQPQHF. The DNA for the CDR3 is TGTGCCAGCAGCGTCACAGGAGGCAATCAGCCCCAGCATTTT.

The rearrangement uses TRBV3-1 (or the pseudogene TRBV3-2) and TRBJ2-5; 15 bases map to TRBD2. The CDR3 sequence is 17 residues long. Germline values: CDR1 LGHDT, CDR2 YNNKEL (reference sequence). The V and J ends lost 3 bases and 2 bases, in that order; junction bases with no gene match: 4. CDR3 residues: CASSHGLAGGLQETQYF. The CDR3 DNA sequence: TGTGCCAGCAGCCACGGACTAGCGGGGGGGCTTCAAGAGACCCAGTACTTC.

V usage is TRBV30 and J usage is TRBJ2-2; possible D gene TRBD2, 6 bases. The germline V and J ends were trimmed by 0 bases and 7 bases, with 12 bases remaining between them. Germline CDR1 and CDR2: GTSNPN and SVGIG (reference sequence). The CDR3 runs to 14 residues. As DNA, the CDR3 is TGTGCCTGGAGTGTGGGGTCGGAGGGCGGGGAGCTGTTTTTT. It specifies CAWSVGSEGGELFF.

This clone was recorded once. This chain uses TRBV28 with TRBJ2-4, with 10 bases matching TRBD2. The CDR3 spans 15 residues. Germline V gene lookup returns CDR1 MDHEN and CDR2 SYDVKM. V lost 3 bases to trimming and J lost 5 bases; unmatched junction nucleotides: 4. In DNA, the CDR3 is TGTGCCAGCAGTTTCCGGCTAGCGGGAGAAAACATTCAGTACTTC. Translation gives CASSFRLAGENIQYF.

This clone was seen more than once but under ten times. The V call is TRBV30, the J call TRBJ1-4; no firm D call. This CDR3 region has 14 residues. CDR1 and CDR2 from the germline V gene are GTSNPN and SVGIG (reference sequence). Trimming took off 1 base at V and 7 bases at J, with 13 bases between the two ends. The CDR3 spells CAWSGGGWGEKLFF. The CDR3 DNA reads as TGTGCCTGGAGTGGGGGAGGGTGGGGTGAAAAACTGTTTTTT.

CDR3: CSAQGSAGSVDTQYF. CDR3 sequence (DNA): TGCAGCGCCCAGGGGTCGGCAGGGAGCGTAGATACGCAGTATTTT. The chain joins TRBV29-1 to TRBJ2-3; a weak D match, TRBD1 (6 bases). The V gene's germline CDR1 is SQVTM and CDR2 ANQGSEA. Trimming cost V 7 bases and J 5 bases, with 22 bases left between them. This CDR3 region has 15 residues.

The rearrangement links TRBV5-6 to TRBJ1-1; 8 positions agree with TRBD1. Germline V gene data show CDR1 as SGHDT and CDR2 as YYEEEE. Trimming at V came to 4 bases and at J to 8 bases, leaving 4 bases not matched to a gene. CDR3 length: 12 residues. This CDR3 is CASSPRTGEAFF. In nucleotides, the CDR3 is TGTGCCAGCAGCCCGAGGACAGGGGAAGCTTTCTTT.

V is TRBV6-4 and J is TRBJ1-5; 9 nucleotides agree with TRBD1. Trimming removed 5 bases from V and 9 bases from J; junction bases left unmatched: 11. The germline gives CDR1 MRHNA, CDR2 SNTAGT. The CDR3 runs to 15 residues. CDR3 amino acids: CASSHNRDRDSPQHF. The CDR3 DNA sequence: TGTGCCAGCAGTCACAACCGGGACAGGGATTCGCCCCAGCATTTT.

This chain connects TRBV28 to TRBJ1-1; TRBD1 agrees at 7 bases. The germline V gene encodes CDR1 MDHEN and CDR2 SYDVKM. The CDR3 has 13 amino acids. V lost 3 bases to trimming and J lost 4 bases; unmatched junction nucleotides: 2. The CDR3 DNA follows: TGTGCCAGCAGTTTTCCAGGGGGCACTGAAGCTTTCTTT. This encodes CASSFPGGTEAFF.

The CDR3: CSASRLAGGPSSYNEQFF. CDR3 nucleotides: TGCAGTGCTAGTAGGCTAGCGGGAGGCCCGAGCTCCTACAATGAGCAGTTCTTC. The chain couples TRBV20-1 to TRBJ2-1, with 11 bases identical to TRBD2. The CDR3 is made up of 18 amino acids. With 3 bases clipped from V and 0 bases from J, the junction kept 10 bases outside the gene matches. Germline V gene data show CDR1 as DFQATT and CDR2 as SNEGSKA (reference sequence).

V usage is TRBV7-8 and J usage is TRBJ1-5, with D perhaps matching TRBD1 (5 bases). Trimming took 1 base from V and 3 from J, leaving 10 bases between them. The CDR3 spans 15 residues. CDR1 and CDR2 (germline): SGHVS, FQNEAQ. For the CDR3, the DNA is TGTGCCAGCAGCTTAGTCGCAGGGATCAATCAGCCCCAGCATTTT. Protein: CASSLVAGINQPQHF.

The genes are TRBV6-2 or TRBV6-3 and TRBJ1-5; 7 nucleotides match TRBD1. Trimming at V came to 5 bases and at J to 5 bases, leaving 9 bases not matched to a gene. The CDR3 consists of 15 residues. The germline V gene has CDR1 MNHEY and CDR2 SVGEGT. CDR3 in DNA: TGTGCCAGCAGTGCCAACTACAGGGGCTATCAGCCCCAGCATTTT. This sequence encodes CASSANYRGYQPQHF.

This clone has just a few counts. V gene TRBV10-3 combines with J gene TRBJ1-5, with TRBD1 identical over 7 bases. CDR3 size: 14 residues. V shed 3 bases and J 5 bases; nucleotides not matched to a gene: 4. The V gene's germline CDR1 is ENHRY and CDR2 SYGVKD. CDR3 residues: CAISDRQGYQPQHF. The CDR3 bases are TGTGCCATCAGTGATAGACAGGGCTATCAGCCCCAGCATTTT.

This chain uses TRBV13 with TRBJ1-1; D uncertain. Trimming cost V 0 bases and J 4 bases, with 9 bases left between them. The CDR3 sequence is 14 residues long. Germline lookup yields CDR1 PRHDT and CDR2 FYEKMQ (reference sequence). The CDR3 sequence is CASSLGARGTEAFF. Here the CDR3 DNA reads TGTGCCAGCAGCTTAGGGGCGCGGGGCACTGAAGCTTTCTTT.

The chain links TRBV18 to TRBJ2-3, with D perhaps matching TRBD2 (6 bases). Germline CDR1 and CDR2: KGHSH and LQKENI. V was clipped by 3 bases and J by 2 bases, with 9 bases between them. This CDR3 spans 14 amino acids. CDR3 amino acids: CASSPGLSTDTQYF. In nucleotides, the CDR3 is TGTGCCAGCTCACCGGGACTTTCCACAGATACGCAGTATTTT.

The chain is built from TRBV5-1 and TRBJ1-3; no firm D call. CDR3 size: 15 residues. Germline V gene lookup returns CDR1 SGHRS and CDR2 YFSETQ. Deletions cut 1 base from V and 0 bases from J, with 8 bases between. The CDR3 sequence is CASSLMGDSGNTIYF. CDR3 bases: TGCGCCAGCAGCTTGATGGGCGACTCTGGAAACACCATATATTTT.

DNA for the CDR3: TGTGCCAGCAGTTTAACATGGACAGGGAGCTCCTACGAGCAGTACTTC. This translates into CASSLTWTGSSYEQYF. The chain employs TRBV28 and TRBJ2-7; 8 bases agree with TRBD1. The J segment lost 0 bases and the V segment lost 2 bases, leaving 6 bases of the junction unmatched. Germline loops: CDR1 MDHEN, CDR2 SYDVKM. CDR3 length: 16 residues.

The J gene is TRBJ2-5, the V gene TRBV4-3; D gene unclear. V shed 0 bases and J shed 4 bases, with 21 bases lying between them. Germline lookup yields CDR1 LGHNA and CDR2 YSLEER. The CDR3 is made up of 18 amino acids. CDR3 amino acids: CASSQDFNGEVLIETQYF. CDR3 DNA sequence: TGCGCCAGCAGCCAAGATTTTAACGGAGAGGTTTTAATAGAGACCCAGTACTTC.

This chain connects TRBV5-4 to TRBJ2-2, with 9 nucleotides matching TRBD1. CDR1 SGHNT and CDR2 YYREEE come from the germline V gene (reference sequence). With 3 bases clipped from V and 1 base from J, the junction kept 4 bases outside the gene matches. This CDR3 contains 16 residues. CDR3 sequence reads: CASSSRDRVNTGELFF. The CDR3 nucleotides are TGTGCCAGCAGCTCCCGGGACAGGGTGAACACCGGGGAGCTGTTTTTT.

The gene calls are TRBV4-2 and TRBJ2-7, with TRBD1 matching 8 bases. CDR1 and CDR2 from the germline V gene are LGHNA and YNFKEQ. The trim removed 0 bases at V and 6 bases at J, leaving 1 base unmatched. This CDR3 is built from 13 residues. CDR3 in amino acids: CASSQDRGPEQYF. The CDR3 bases are TGTGCCAGCAGCCAAGACAGGGGGCCCGAGCAGTACTTC.

This clone was counted a single time. The V and J genes are TRBV5-4 and TRBJ2-5; a possible D gene is TRBD2 (5 bases). The CDR3 is 14 residues long. Germline assignment: CDR1 SGHNT and CDR2 YYREEE (reference sequence). Trimming took 5 bases from V and 0 from J, leaving 11 bases between them. In DNA form, the CDR3 reads TGTGCCAGCAGTATATCGAGGGACCAAGAGACCCAGTACTTC. Encoded protein: CASSISRDQETQYF.

V gene TRBV5-4 combines with J gene TRBJ2-3; D unresolved. This CDR3 contains 15 residues. The V end lost 2 bases, the J end lost 2 bases, and 12 bases lay between the germline ends. Germline CDR1 SGHNT, CDR2 YYREEE (reference sequence). The CDR3 reads CASSFMGRNTDTQYF. In nucleotides, the CDR3 is TGTGCCAGCAGCTTTATGGGCAGGAACACAGATACGCAGTATTTT. Drawing the rest from reference TRBV5-4 and TRBJ2-3, the complete variable domain is ETGVTQSPTHLIKTRGQQVTLRCSSQSGHNTVSWYQQALGQGPQFIFQYYREEENGRGNFPPRFSGLQFPNYSSELNVNALELDDSALYLCASSFMGRNTDTQYFGPGTRLTVL.

The V gene is TRBV9, the J gene TRBJ2-7, with 9 bases aligning to TRBD2. Losses at the gene ends were 3 bases for V and 2 bases for J; bases not matched to a gene: 6. Germline CDR1 and CDR2: SGDLS and YYNGEE. The CDR3 runs to 15 residues. The CDR3 region has the DNA TGTGCCAGCAGCGGAGGAGCTAGCGGGACCTACGAGCAGTACTTC. This codes for CASSGGASGTYEQYF. The full variable domain, in which reference TRBV9 and TRBJ2-7 provide the parts outside the CDR3, is DSGVTQTPKHLITATGQRVTLRCSPRSGDLSVYWYQQSLDQGLQFLIQYYNGEERAKGNILERFSAQQFPDLHSELNLSSLELGDSALYFCASSGGASGTYEQYFGPGTRLTVT.

The genes are TRBV9 and TRBJ2-3; perhaps TRBD2 as D (8 bases). CDR3 length: 17 amino acids. The V end was cut by 4 bases, the J end by 2 bases, with 20 bases between. Per the germline V gene, CDR1 is SGDLS and CDR2 is YYNGEE. This chain's CDR3 is CASSPRGGTEVTDTQYF. The CDR3 nucleotides read TGTGCCAGCAGCCCCCGGGGGGGGACAGAGGTCACAGATACGCAGTATTTT.

The chain links TRBV5-1 to TRBJ2-3; 7 nucleotides agree with TRBD1. The V gene end was trimmed by 4 bases and the J gene end by 3 bases; junction bases not matched to a gene: 8. This CDR3 contains 15 residues. Germline V CDR1 and CDR2: SGHRS, YFSETQ. The CDR3 nucleotides read TGCGCCAGCAGCGTGACAGGGCGGCGAACAGATACGCAGTATTTT. Its protein product is CASSVTGRRTDTQYF.

This chain links TRBV18 with TRBJ2-1, with TRBD1 as a possible D gene (5 bases). V gave up 0 bases and J gave up 6 bases, with 9 bases separating them. This CDR3 has 14 residues. The germline V gene encodes CDR1 KGHSH and CDR2 LQKENI. CDR3 in DNA: TGTGCCAGCTCACCACCTCCAGGGATCAATGAGCAGTTCTTC. Amino acid sequence: CASSPPPGINEQFF.

This chain joins TRBV29-1 and TRBJ1-5, with D possibly matching TRBD1 (6 bases). Trimming shortened V by 7 bases and J by 5 bases, and 12 bases separated the two germline ends. The germline gives CDR1 SQVTM, CDR2 ANQGSEA. This CDR3 region has 12 residues. CDR3 DNA sequence: TGCAGCGCCCAAGAGGGGGATCAGCCCCAGCATTTT. It codes for CSAQEGDQPQHF.